In this sample, the clone carrying this T cell receptor beta chain turned up a few times. The target antigen is unknown. The entry originates in a study of T cell repertoires in cytomegalovirus infection. The study's findings and limits: Carriage of CMV together with the relevant HLA was identifiable through cumulative public TCR beta family frequency.

One entry per CDR3 protein results from TCRdb running MiXCR on the reads. The repertoire includes 350,000 to 400,000 distinct CDR3 sequences, nearly 35% of them detected once, and roughly 12% sits in the top ten. Deletions cut 11 bases from V and 5 bases from J, with 13 bases between. CDR3 length: 11 amino acids. From germline, CDR1 is MDHEN and CDR2 SYDVKM. This TCR was sampled from a human donor in good health (CMV status not recorded). Some clones in this sample may be carry-over from other donors' samples. J is TRBJ2-7 and V is TRBV28, with a weak D call TRBD1 (5 bases). This material consisted of cultured PBMCs, taken from culture after CMV antigen stimulation. The DNA for the CDR3 is TGTGCCGGGGCCAAGGGCCACGAGCAGTACTTC. This sequence encodes CAGAKGHEQYF.